This T cell receptor beta chain was captured in a study of blood T cell repertoires in COVID-19. On the study more broadly: Donors in the United States, Italy and Spain gave samples during acute or convalescent COVID-19. Sources were T cells, B-cell-depleted T cells, or PBMCs; the material itself was cDNA or gDNA.

CDR3 length: 18 residues. V shed 0 bases and J 0 bases; nucleotides not matched to a gene: 6. Germline V CDR1 and CDR2: MNHEY, SVGEGT. Using immunoSEQ multiplex PCR, the repertoire was profiled, and TCRdb retains in-frame clones only, with some absent. The sample lists approximately 230,000 clones; around 88% were seen once. The origin of this receptor is a man aged 80 or over with acute or convalescent COVID-19. Sequencing used peripheral blood. The chain is built from TRBV6-2 or TRBV6-3 and TRBJ2-1, with TRBD2 matching over 9 bases. As DNA, the CDR3 is TGTGCCAGCAGTTACTCGAGTAGCGGGGGTATCTCCTACAATGAGCAGTTCTTC. This codes for CASSYSSSGGISYNEQFF.